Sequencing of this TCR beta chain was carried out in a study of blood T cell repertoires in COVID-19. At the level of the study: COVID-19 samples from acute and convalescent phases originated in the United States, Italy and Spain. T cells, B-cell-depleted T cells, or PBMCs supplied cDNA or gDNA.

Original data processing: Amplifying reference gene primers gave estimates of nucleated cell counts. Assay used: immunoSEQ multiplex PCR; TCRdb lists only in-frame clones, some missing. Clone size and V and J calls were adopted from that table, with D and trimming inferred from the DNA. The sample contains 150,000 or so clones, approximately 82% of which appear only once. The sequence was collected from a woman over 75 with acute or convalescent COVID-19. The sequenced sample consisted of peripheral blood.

The DNA for the CDR3 is TGTGCCAGCAGCAGAACTCCCGTCAACTACAATGAGCAGTTCTTC. This encodes CASSRTPVNYNEQFF. The chain recombines TRBV7-6 with TRBJ2-1; no clear D. The CDR3 length is 15 residues. V gave up 5 bases and J gave up 3 bases, with 14 bases separating them. The germline V gene has CDR1 SGHVS and CDR2 FNYEAQ.